A single sample is the source of the 3 T cell receptor beta chains below, sequenced in a study of T cell responses to AZD1222 COVID-19 vaccine. Sequencing used immunoSEQ multiplex PCR; TCRdb keeps in-frame clones, though not all of them. Among fewer than 85,000 clones listed, 70% to 90% were seen once. The specimen comprised peripheral blood, sampled on day 0 of AZD1222 vaccination. Every receptor here comes from an adult in good health.

The chain joins TRBV5-1 to TRBJ2-5; no clear D gene. Germline values: CDR1 SGHRS, CDR2 YFSETQ. This CDR3 contains 12 residues. Deletions cut 3 bases from V and 2 bases from J, with 5 bases between. The CDR3 reads CASSSPQETQYF. CDR3 sequence (DNA): TGCGCCAGCAGCTCTCCGCAAGAGACCCAGTACTTC. The full variable domain, its missing parts supplied by reference TRBV5-1 and TRBJ2-5, is KAGVTQTPRYLIKTRGQQVTLSCSPISGHRSVSWYQQTPGQGLQFLFEYFSETQRNKGNFPGRFSGRQFSNSRSEMNVSTLELGDSALYLCASSSPQETQYFGPGTRLLVL.

The chain is built from TRBV28 and TRBJ2-1, with 9 bases matching TRBD2. Looked up from germline, CDR1 is MDHEN and CDR2 is SYDVKM. The CDR3 loop spans 15 amino acids. With 5 bases clipped from V and 4 bases from J, the junction kept 6 bases outside the gene matches. The CDR3 DNA follows: TGTGCCAGCAGTACCCTGACTAGCGGTTACAATGAGCAGTTCTTC. Its translation: CASSTLTSGYNEQFF.

The CDR3 is CASSRGLPQGNEQFF. CDR3 sequence (DNA): TGCGCCAGCAGCCGGGGACTACCCCAAGGGAATGAGCAGTTCTTC. This chain joins TRBV4-3 and TRBJ2-1; 7 bases fit TRBD2. Per germline, CDR1 LGHNA and CDR2 YSLEER. Unmatched junction bases numbered 10, after V lost 4 bases and J lost 7 bases. The CDR3 runs 15 residues.